The rows below give T cell receptor beta chains drawn from one sample of a study of shared clonotypes between healthy human individuals. TCRdb's table, derived via immunoSEQ multiplex PCR, lists solely in-frame clones and lacks some. Of roughly 490,000 clones listed, 60% to 85% were seen once; the top ten hold over 10%. Sequencing was carried out using PBMCs. The source is a woman aged 40-49 years in good health. Some clones in this sample may be carry-over from other donors' samples. Each CDR3 is given with its conserved first and last residue. A D gene is named only where the DNA matches it firmly. The listing skips clone size in some rows; elsewhere it reads once, few, many or a size class.

>TRBV7-3|TRBD2|TRBJ2-1|-|15
CASSRRSGDYNEQFF
TGTGCCAGCAGCAGGAGGAGCGGGGACTACAATGAGCAGTTCTTC
>TRBV5-1|TRBD1|TRBJ2-3|-|16
CASSLGVQGATDTQYF
TGCGCCAGCAGCTTGGGGGTCCAGGGGGCCACAGATACGCAGTATTTT
>TRBV27|TRBD2|TRBJ2-5|-|14
CASSLTSGPGTQYF
TGTGCCAGCAGCTTGACTAGCGGGCCCGGGACCCAGTACTTC
>TRBV10-2|TRBD2|TRBJ2-1|-|16
CASRVAGGPGGNEQFF
TGCGCCAGCAGAGTAGCGGGAGGGCCAGGCGGCAATGAGCAGTTCTTC
>TRBV9|-|TRBJ2-1|-|14
CASSDPGSYNEQFF
TGTGCCAGCAGCGACCCCGGCAGTTACAATGAGCAGTTCTTC
>TRBV4-2|TRBD2|TRBJ2-1|-|16
CASSQDMTSGYNEQFF
TGTGCCAGCAGCCAAGATATGACTAGCGGATACAATGAGCAGTTCTTC
>TRBV11-2|-|TRBJ2-5|-|13
CASSTQGGETQYF
TGTGCCAGCAGCACCCAGGGTGGGGAGACCCAGTACTTC
>TRBV11-2|-|TRBJ1-3|-|15
CASSMQGMVGNTIYF
TGTGCCAGCAGCATGCAGGGGATGGTAGGAAACACCATATATTTT
>TRBV19|TRBD1|TRBJ1-2|-|14
CASRRDRNNYGYTF
TGTGCCAGTCGCCGGGACAGAAATAACTATGGCTACACCTTC
>TRBV29-1|TRBD2|TRBJ2-1|once|18
CSVEDRGLAGPPWYEQFF
TGCAGCGTTGAAGATAGGGGACTAGCGGGACCCCCGTGGTATGAGCAGTTCTTC
>TRBV28|-|TRBJ1-5|-|16
CASSLPIRALNQPQHF
TGTGCCAGCAGTCTCCCCATCAGGGCCCTTAATCAGCCCCAGCATTTT
>TRBV28|TRBD1|TRBJ2-7|-|15
CASTNPQGSAYEQYF
TGTGCCAGCACTAACCCACAGGGGAGCGCCTACGAGCAGTACTTC
>TRBV11-2|-|TRBJ1-1|-|14
CASRRASLNTEAFF
TGTGCCAGCCGCCGGGCATCTCTTAACACTGAAGCTTTCTTT
>TRBV6-6|TRBD1|TRBJ2-7|-|15
CASSYPGQGAYEQYF
TGTGCCAGCAGTTATCCGGGACAGGGGGCGTACGAGCAGTACTTC
>TRBV6-6|TRBD2|TRBJ2-1|-|15
CASSYGVAGGHEQFF
TGTGCCAGCAGTTACGGAGTAGCGGGAGGCCATGAGCAGTTCTTC